The 19 T cell receptor beta chains below all came from one sample that was sequenced in a study of tumor and adjacent non-tumor tissue in lung cancer. The template was RNA from unsorted bulk tissue. The library came from three nested PCR rounds adapted from ARM-PCR protocols. TCRdb re-analysed the multiplex PCR reads in MiXCR, keeping a single row per CDR3 protein. The sample has about 75,000 distinct CDR3 sequences, under 80% seen once. Input material: lung tumor tissue. The receptors were gathered from a woman in her fifties or sixties with non-small cell lung cancer.

J is TRBJ2-7 and V is TRBV20-1, with TRBD2 matching 7 bases. J lost 7 bases, V lost 3 bases, and 15 bases had no gene match. Per germline, CDR1 DFQATT and CDR2 SNEGSKA (reference sequence). The CDR3 has 15 residues. CDR3 amino acids: CSARGGRSNYYEQYF. The CDR3 bases are TGCAGTGCTAGGGGAGGGAGGTCTAACTACTATGAGCAGTACTTC.

Notes on this clonotype: A read error may explain this, as a much larger clone is one base away. The chain has TRBV20-1 and TRBJ2-1; D tentatively reads TRBD1 or TRBD2 (6 bases each). The germline V gene encodes CDR1 DFQATT and CDR2 SNEGSKA (reference sequence). The CDR3 totals 14 residues. The CDR3 loop is CRARGGLDYNEQFF. For the CDR3, the DNA is TGCCGTGCTAGAGGGGGACTGGATTACAATGAGCAGTTCTTC.

Regarding this clonotype: This sequence may be a read error, since a much larger clone differs from it by one base. The CDR3 does not end in the conserved phenylalanine or tryptophan, so this is likely a read error. Written as DNA, the CDR3 is TGTGCCAGCAGTTTGGTGTCGGGAGCTAACAATGAGCAGTTCTCC. Encoded protein: CASSLVSGANNEQFS. The rearrangement links TRBV12-3 or TRBV12-4 to TRBJ2-1; a weak D match, TRBD2 (6 bases). There are 15 residues in the CDR3. The V and J ends lost 3 bases and 5 bases respectively, with 14 bases between them.

This clonotype was recorded once. At one end the junction does not follow the germline gene, possibly because of a read error. The chain recombines TRBV10-3 with TRBJ2-2; TRBD1 might be the D (6 bases). This CDR3 spans 17 amino acids. Looked up from germline, CDR1 is ENHRY and CDR2 is SYGVKD. CDR3 in amino acids: CAIRSMIGDTNTGELFF. Written as DNA, the CDR3 is TGTGCCATCAGATCTATGATAGGGGACACGAACACCGGGGAACTGTTTTTT.

On this clonotype: The junction does not match germline at one end; this may be a read error. The chain employs TRBV29-1 and TRBJ2-1, with a possible D match to TRBD2 (5 bases). CDR3 length equals 12 residues. Per germline, CDR1 SQVTM and CDR2 ANQGSEA. DNA of the CDR3: TGCAGTGTTGTAATAATAGAGGGTGAGCAGTTCTTC. This translates into CSVVIIEGEQFF.

With respect to this clonotype: Being one base from a much bigger clone, this may be a read error. This sequence joins TRBV28 and TRBJ1-2; TRBD1 matches at 8 bases. V dropped 7 bases and J dropped 7; count of bases not matched to a gene: 5. The CDR3 runs 12 residues. Germline V gene lookup returns CDR1 MDHEN and CDR2 SYDVKM. The CDR3 protein is CASNGQGGGYTF. CDR3 DNA sequence: TGTGCCAGCAATGGACAGGGAGGTGGCTACACCTTC.

Note on this clonotype: Given the absence of the conserved phenylalanine or tryptophan at the CDR3 end, a read error is likely. The chain couples TRBV7-2 to TRBJ2-7; a weak D match, TRBD2 (5 bases). The CDR3 consists of 15 residues. CDR1 is SGHTA, CDR2 FQGNSA, per germline. Trimming took 1 base from V and 0 from J, leaving 10 bases between them. CDR3 in amino acids: CASSLGSGLSYEQYL. The CDR3, as DNA: TGTGCCAGCAGCTTAGGTAGTGGACTCTCCTACGAGCAGTACCTC.

The rearrangement joins TRBV29-1 to TRBJ2-5; TRBD1 aligns across 8 bases. The V and J ends lost 5 bases and 6 bases, in that order; junction bases with no gene match: 5. Germline V gene data show CDR1 as SQVTM and CDR2 as ANQGSEA. The CDR3 extends over 12 amino acids. In DNA form, the CDR3 reads TGCAGCGTTAGACAGGGGTTGAAGACCCAGTACTTC. This translates into CSVRQGLKTQYF.

With regard to this clonotype: The junction does not match germline at one end; this may be a read error. The chain carries TRBV6-4 and TRBJ2-1; D is undetermined. Germline CDR1 is MRHNA and CDR2 is SNTAGT. This CDR3 is 15 amino acids long. This CDR3 reads CASSDSDGSYDEQFF. CDR3 DNA sequence: TGTGCCAGCAGTGACTCTGATGGTTCCTACGATGAGCAGTTCTTC.

On this clonotype: This is likely a read error, given that the CDR3 carries no conserved phenylalanine or tryptophan at its end. The chain has TRBV11-2 and TRBJ2-7, with D unclear. CDR1 is SGHAT, CDR2 FQNNGV, per germline. V lost 7 bases to trimming and J lost 5 bases, with 12 bases between them. The CDR3 is made up of 12 amino acids. The CDR3 spells CASTTNTDEQYL. The CDR3, as DNA: TGTGCCAGCACCACCAACACGGACGAGCAGTACTTA.

The chain uses TRBV12-3 or TRBV12-4 and TRBJ2-1; D tentatively fits TRBD1 or TRBD2 (5 bases each). The ends were cut back, 4 bases at V and 16 bases at J, with 29 bases in the middle. This CDR3 comprises 16 residues. CDR3 nucleotides: TGTGCCAGCAGTTCCCGGGACGTCGGAACCTACAATGAACATTTCTTC. Translated, it gives CASSSRDVGTYNEHFF.

This clonotype was detected ten times or more. This chain uses TRBV13 with TRBJ2-5; D is unresolved. Trimming removed 5 bases from V and 12 bases from J, with 4 bases in between. The CDR3 runs 8 residues. Germline CDR1 PRHDT, CDR2 FYEKMQ (reference sequence). The CDR3 DNA is TGTGCCAGCAGCCTGGAGTACTTC. Protein sequence: CASSLEYF.

With regard to this clonotype: Because it lacks the conserved phenylalanine or tryptophan at the end, this CDR3 is likely a read error. The genes are TRBV11-2 and TRBJ2-5, with D perhaps matching TRBD2 (6 bases). This CDR3 is built from 16 residues. In germline, CDR1 is SGHAT, CDR2 FQNNGV. The chain's CDR3 is CASILGGAWNQETQYL. The DNA for the CDR3 is TGTGCCAGCATCTTAGGAGGGGCGTGGAACCAAGAGACCCAGTACCTC.

A note on this clonotype: One end of the junction varies from germline; a read error may be responsible. This chain connects TRBV11-2 to TRBJ1-6; 8 bases match TRBD1. This CDR3 spans 14 amino acids. Germline V gene sequence: CDR1 SGHAT, CDR2 FQNNGV. DNA for the CDR3: TGTGCCAGTAGGTTAGACAGGGGTAATTCACCCCTCCAATTT. Amino acid sequence: CASRLDRGNSPLQF.

The chain recombines TRBV24-1 with TRBJ2-7, with 7 bases that match TRBD1. The ends lost 4 bases at V and 4 bases at J; junction bases unmatched: 6. Germline V CDR1 and CDR2: KGHDR, SFDVKD. The length of the CDR3 is 14 residues. CDR3 sequence: CATSDGRGFYEQYF. As DNA, the CDR3 is TGTGCCACCAGTGACGGCAGGGGGTTTTACGAGCAGTACTTC.

This clonotype was seen repeatedly, ten times or more. The CDR3 DNA is TGTGCCAGCAGCCCTCGACAGGGGTCCACCGGGGAGCTGTTTTTT. It translates to CASSPRQGSTGELFF. This chain joins TRBV7-9 and TRBJ2-2; 8 positions match TRBD1. Looked up from germline, CDR1 is SEHNR and CDR2 is FQNEAQ (reference sequence). J was trimmed by 4 bases and V by 5 bases; bases with no gene match: 6. CDR3 size: 15 residues.

The chain couples TRBV12-3 or TRBV12-4 to TRBJ2-2; TRBD2 agrees at 13 bases. The CDR3 sequence is 20 residues long. The J segment lost 11 bases and the V segment lost 7 bases, leaving 25 bases of the junction unmatched. CDR3 DNA: TGTGCCAGCAATTTTAGGGACAGGACTAGCGGGAGAATTCCCACGGGTGAGCTGTTTTTT. Its protein product is CASNFRDRTSGRIPTGELFF.

This clonotype turned up a few times. One end of the junction fails to match germline, which may point to a read error. The genes are TRBV7-9 and TRBJ2-1, with 10 bases fitting TRBD2. Germline V gives CDR1 SEHNR, CDR2 FQNEAQ (reference sequence). The CDR3 loop spans 18 amino acids. CDR3 residues: CASNLAFYTSGDSDEQFF. The DNA for the CDR3 is TGTGCCAGCAACTTAGCATTTTATACTAGCGGGGATTCGGATGAGCAGTTCTTC.

This clonotype was found many times. V usage is TRBV4-1 and J usage is TRBJ2-3; tentatively, D is TRBD1 or TRBD2 (5 bases each). The germline V gene has CDR1 MGHRA and CDR2 YSYEKL. Trimming stripped 4 bases from V and 6 bases from J, with 14 bases between. CDR3 size: 14 residues. CDR3 sequence (DNA): TGCGCCAGCAGCCTCGTGATAGGGACCGATACGCAGTATTTT. Translated: CASSLVIGTDTQYF.